The 28 T cell receptor beta chains below were found in one sample sequenced in a study of blood T cell repertoires in COVID-19. Profiling relied on immunoSEQ multiplex PCR, and the TCRdb table lists in-frame clones only, not all of them. The sample gives about 200,000 clones, 86% of which show up once; 0.78% is in the top ten. Sequences were obtained from peripheral blood. The receptors come from a woman aged 65 to 85 with acute or convalescent COVID-19.

This chain links TRBV5-1 with TRBJ2-5, with D perhaps matching TRBD1 (5 bases). Per the germline V gene, CDR1 is SGHRS and CDR2 is YFSETQ. The CDR3 has 15 residues. V lost 0 bases to trimming and J lost 7 bases, with 16 bases between them. CDR3 nucleotide sequence: TGCGCCAGCAGCTTGGGTTCGGCAGGGATCGGGACCCAGTACTTC. This encodes CASSLGSAGIGTQYF. The entire variable domain, with the rest obtained from reference TRBV5-1 and TRBJ2-5, is as follows: KAGVTQTPRYLIKTRGQQVTLSCSPISGHRSVSWYQQTPGQGLQFLFEYFSETQRNKGNFPGRFSGRQFSNSRSEMNVSTLELGDSALYLCASSLGSAGIGTQYFGPGTRLLVL.

The rearrangement uses TRBV5-1 and TRBJ1-2, with D perhaps matching TRBD1 (6 bases). CDR1 is SGHRS, CDR2 YFSETQ, per germline. This CDR3 spans 15 amino acids. V was clipped by 3 bases and J by 2 bases, with 14 bases between them. The CDR3 DNA sequence: TGCGCCAGCAGCTCTACAGGGTACCCAAACTATGGCTACACCTTC. This gives the protein CASSSTGYPNYGYTF.

This chain links TRBV7-2 with TRBJ2-6, with D tentatively TRBD1 (5 bases). This CDR3 has 16 amino acids. From germline, CDR1 is SGHTA and CDR2 FQGNSA. V lost 3 bases and J 4 bases, leaving 13 bases between the germline ends. CDR3 protein: CASSFWGGSGANVLTF. The CDR3 DNA is TGTGCCAGCAGCTTCTGGGGCGGATCCGGGGCCAACGTCCTGACTTTC.

The rearrangement joins TRBV19 to TRBJ1-4; TRBD1 aligns across 10 bases. The CDR3 contains 15 residues. Germline V CDR1 and CDR2: LNHDA, SQIVND (reference sequence). Trimming took 8 bases from V and 6 from J; bases not matched to a gene: 9. The CDR3 DNA is TGTGCCAGTTTCCAGCCCGGGACAGGGGATGAAAAACTGTTTTTT. Its protein product is CASFQPGTGDEKLFF.

The J gene is TRBJ2-1, the V gene TRBV14, with 10 bases identical to TRBD2. The CDR3 loop spans 15 amino acids. Trimming took 1 base from V and 8 from J; bases not matched to a gene: 5. The germline V gene encodes CDR1 SGHDN and CDR2 FVKESK. This CDR3 reads CASSQGTSGAYEQFF. Written as DNA, the CDR3 is TGTGCCAGCAGCCAAGGGACTAGCGGTGCCTATGAGCAGTTCTTC.

The chain employs TRBV5-5 and TRBJ1-1, with D possibly TRBD1 on 5 matching bases. Germline assignment: CDR1 SGHKS and CDR2 YYEKEE (reference sequence). V dropped 4 bases and J dropped 8 bases, with 12 bases sitting between them. This CDR3 spans 12 amino acids. As DNA, the CDR3 is TGTGCCAGCAGCGAAAATCACAGGGAAGCTTTCTTT. As protein: CASSENHREAFF.

The DNA for the CDR3 is TGTGCCAGCAGGGGACAGGGTCCTAATCAGCCCCAGCATTTT. Protein sequence: CASRGQGPNQPQHF. This chain uses TRBV6-5 with TRBJ1-5, with 9 bases fitting TRBD1. Germline V lookup: CDR1 MNHEY, CDR2 SVGAGI. J was trimmed by 4 bases and V by 6 bases; bases with no gene match: 4. CDR3 length equals 14 residues.

The chain has TRBV5-1 and TRBJ1-2, with a weak D call TRBD1 (6 bases). Trimming cost V 0 bases and J 12 bases, with 9 bases left between them. The CDR3 is made up of 11 amino acids. Germline CDR1 and CDR2: SGHRS and YFSETQ. CDR3: CASSLGQAHTF. DNA of the CDR3: TGCGCCAGCAGCTTGGGACAGGCCCACACCTTC.

The V and J genes are TRBV7-3 and TRBJ2-3; D not certain. This CDR3 has 16 residues. Germline V gene data show CDR1 as SGHTA and CDR2 as FQGTGA. The V and J ends lost 5 bases and 1 base respectively, with 16 bases between them. Here the CDR3 reads CASSPGPATGTDTQYF. The CDR3, as DNA: TGTGCCAGCAGCCCAGGCCCGGCCACTGGCACAGATACGCAGTATTTT.

This clone appeared a few times. This rearrangement joins TRBV11-2 to TRBJ2-5; the match to TRBD2 covers 14 bases. Germline V lookup: CDR1 SGHAT, CDR2 FQNNGV. V shed 4 bases and J 2 bases; nucleotides not matched to a gene: 6. This CDR3 has 17 amino acids. CDR3 coding DNA: TGTGCCAGCAGCTCCGGGACTAGCGGGGGACTACAAGAGACCCAGTACTTC. It translates to CASSSGTSGGLQETQYF.

The chain couples TRBV25-1 to TRBJ2-5; 8 bases align to TRBD2. Per the germline V gene, CDR1 is MGHDK and CDR2 is SYGVNS. This CDR3 is 15 amino acids long. After removal of 3 bases from V and 4 bases from J, the junction contained 7 bases not matched to a gene. The CDR3: CASSEGSGKRETQYF. The CDR3 DNA follows: TGTGCCAGCAGTGAGGGTAGCGGGAAGAGAGAGACCCAGTACTTC.

The chain has TRBV7-9 and TRBJ2-1; 7 bases match TRBD1. V was pared by 5 bases and J by 7 bases, with 5 bases of the junction left unmatched. The CDR3 has 13 residues. The germline gives CDR1 SEHNR, CDR2 FQNEAQ (reference sequence). The CDR3 coding sequence is TGTGCCAGCAGCCCCATACAGGGGAATGAGCAGTTCTTC. Protein product: CASSPIQGNEQFF.

This clone was detected only once. This chain uses TRBV10-3 with TRBJ1-5, with 7 bases that match TRBD1. Germline CDR1 and CDR2: ENHRY and SYGVKD. V gave up 4 bases and J gave up 4 bases; unmatched junction bases: 1. The CDR3 sequence is 13 residues long. In DNA, the CDR3 is TGTGCCATCAGTGGGGGACAGAATCAGCCCCAGCATTTT. Translating it yields CAISGGQNQPQHF.

This chain links TRBV18 with TRBJ1-3; no definite D call. This CDR3 has 15 residues. Germline CDR1 KGHSH, CDR2 LQKENI. Trimming took 1 base from V and 0 from J, leaving 7 bases between them. The CDR3: CASSPRGSSGNTIYF. The CDR3 DNA reads as TGTGCCAGCTCACCACGAGGGAGCTCTGGAAACACCATATATTTT. The full variable domain, its missing parts supplied by reference TRBV18 and TRBJ1-3, is NAGVMQNPRHLVRRRGQEARLRCSPMKGHSHVYWYRQLPEEGLKFMVYLQKENIIDESGMPKERFSAEFPKEGPSILRIQQVVRGDSAAYFCASSPRGSSGNTIYFGEGSWLTVV.

This rearrangement joins TRBV7-2 to TRBJ1-1; D is perhaps TRBD1 (6 bases). Trimming took 5 bases from V and 0 from J, leaving 13 bases between them. The CDR3 has 15 residues. The germline CDR1 and CDR2 sequences are SGHTA and FQGNSA. The CDR3 region has the DNA TGTGCCAGCAGCACCCGACAGGCCCTGAACACTGAAGCTTTCTTT. Protein: CASSTRQALNTEAFF.

The gene calls are TRBV7-9 and TRBJ2-5; D might be TRBD2 (5 bases). The V gene lost 0 bases and the J gene lost 1 base, with 9 bases spanning the gap. CDR3 length: 15 amino acids. Germline V lookup: CDR1 SEHNR, CDR2 FQNEAQ (reference sequence). The CDR3 protein is CASSLAEEFQETQYF. Here the CDR3 DNA reads TGTGCCAGCAGCTTAGCGGAGGAGTTCCAAGAGACCCAGTACTTC. Drawing the rest from reference TRBV7-9 and TRBJ2-5, the complete variable domain is DTGVSQNPRHKITKRGQNVTFRCDPISEHNRLYWYRQTLGQGPEFLTYFQNEAQLEKSRLLSDRFSAERPKGSFSTLEIQRTEQGDSAMYLCASSLAEEFQETQYFGPGTRLLVL.

The genes are TRBV11-2 and TRBJ1-2; perhaps TRBD1 as D (6 bases). With 5 bases removed from V and 3 bases from J, the gap between germline ends came to 13 bases. This CDR3 has 14 amino acids. Germline values: CDR1 SGHAT, CDR2 FQNNGV. The CDR3 loop reads CASSPTGFDYGYTF. The CDR3 DNA reads as TGTGCCAGCAGCCCTACAGGGTTTGACTATGGCTACACCTTC.

This sequence joins TRBV19 and TRBJ2-3, with 8 bases aligning to TRBD2. V lost 6 bases, J lost 1 base, and 0 bases stayed unmatched. The CDR3 is 13 residues long. Germline lookup yields CDR1 LNHDA and CDR2 SQIVND (reference sequence). CDR3 amino acids: CASRLAGTDTQYF. CDR3 nucleotide sequence: TGTGCCAGTAGACTAGCGGGCACAGATACGCAGTATTTT.

The chain employs TRBV9 and TRBJ1-5; D might be TRBD1 (6 bases). Germline values: CDR1 SGDLS, CDR2 YYNGEE. This CDR3 is 14 amino acids long. Trimming cost V 4 bases and J 8 bases, with 16 bases left between them. The CDR3 reads CASSPFSSGEPQHF. CDR3 coding DNA: TGTGCCAGCAGCCCCTTCTCTTCAGGGGAGCCCCAGCATTTT.

V is TRBV5-1 and J is TRBJ1-1; 12 bases are a match to TRBD1. Germline values: CDR1 SGHRS, CDR2 YFSETQ. The CDR3 length is 16 residues. Trimming took 6 bases from V and 0 from J; bases not matched to a gene: 6. This CDR3 is CASIKGTGGVNTEAFF. CDR3 DNA sequence: TGCGCCAGCATTAAGGGGACAGGGGGCGTGAACACTGAAGCTTTCTTT.

This chain uses TRBV28 with TRBJ1-2, with 8 bases lining up with TRBD1. This CDR3 comprises 15 residues. V shed 5 bases and J 2 bases; nucleotides not matched to a gene: 7. CDR1 MDHEN and CDR2 SYDVKM come from the germline V gene. CDR3 residues: CASSQYRTGNYGYTF. In DNA form, the CDR3 reads TGTGCCAGCAGTCAATACCGGACAGGGAACTATGGCTACACCTTC.

The chain recombines TRBV3-1 (or the pseudogene TRBV3-2) with TRBJ1-1, with no clear D. There are 13 residues in the CDR3. Trimming pared 4 bases from V and 0 bases from J, leaving 6 bases between. Germline assignment: CDR1 LGHDT and CDR2 YNNKEL (reference sequence). The CDR3 sequence: CASSPLMNTEAFF. DNA for the CDR3: TGTGCCAGCAGCCCACTAATGAACACTGAAGCTTTCTTT.

This sequence joins TRBV5-1 and TRBJ1-3; no firm D call. Looked up from germline, CDR1 is SGHRS and CDR2 is YFSETQ. The CDR3 consists of 14 residues. Trimming stripped 0 bases from V and 4 bases from J, with 8 bases between. CDR3 protein: CASSLGADGNTIYF. DNA of the CDR3: TGCGCCAGCAGCTTGGGGGCTGACGGAAACACCATATATTTT.

The rearrangement uses TRBV12-3 or TRBV12-4 and TRBJ1-1, with TRBD1 matching 9 bases. V lost 5 bases and J lost 9; bases outside the gene matches: 7. The CDR3 sequence is 13 residues long. The CDR3 sequence: CASSRGQGTKAFF. The CDR3 nucleotides are TGTGCCAGCAGTCGGGGACAGGGAACGAAAGCTTTCTTT.

A note on this clone: This same CDR3 is encoded by further DNA sequences in the sample. This chain joins TRBV29-1 and TRBJ2-2; D might be TRBD2 (6 bases). The CDR3 is 13 amino acids. In germline, CDR1 is SQVTM, CDR2 ANQGSEA. V shed 5 bases and J shed 5 bases, with 12 bases lying between them. CDR3 in DNA: TGCAGCGTTTCCCCAGGAGGGACCGGGGAGCTGTTTTTT. This gives the protein CSVSPGGTGELFF.

The chain recombines TRBV21-1 with TRBJ2-5; TRBD1 is the table's D call and was not checked against the DNA. TRBV21-1 is tagged as a pseudogene. There are 14 residues in the CDR3. The CDR3 DNA is TGTGCCAGCAGCAAAGGGACAAAGAAAGAGACCCAGTACTTC. It encodes CASSKGTKKETQYF.

This chain joins TRBV28 and TRBJ2-3; 7 bases fit TRBD2. J gave up 3 bases and V 7 bases, and 13 bases lay outside the gene matches. The germline V gene encodes CDR1 MDHEN and CDR2 SYDVKM. This CDR3 has 16 amino acids. CDR3 loop: CASIMGGEGRTDTQYF. CDR3 sequence (DNA): TGTGCCAGCATTATGGGGGGGGAGGGTCGGACAGATACGCAGTATTTT.

This clone was seen more than once but under ten times. The V call is TRBV7-2, the J call TRBJ1-1; D remains unclear. The CDR3 is 14 amino acids. V lost 3 bases to trimming and J lost 4 bases, with 12 bases between them. Germline CDR1 and CDR2: SGHTA and FQGNSA. The CDR3 nucleotides are TGTGCCAGCAGCTTGAGGGTAGAGACCACTGAAGCTTTCTTT. Translation gives CASSLRVETTEAFF.